The clone carrying this T cell receptor beta chain was observed a handful of times. In germline, CDR1 is SNHLY, CDR2 FYNNEI. V lost 7 bases, J lost 0 bases, and 7 bases stayed unmatched. The CDR3 is 15 amino acids. Per the original methods: Scientists estimated how many nucleated cells there were by amplifying reference gene primers. The repertoire was sequenced with immunoSEQ multiplex PCR; TCRdb's copy has only in-frame clones and lacks some. For V, J and clone size, that table is used; D and trimming come from the DNA. Of 9,500 to 12,000 clones in the sample, roughly 80% were seen once. The record originates from a study of blood T cell repertoires in COVID-19.

This clonotype was sampled from an older man with active COVID-19. The specimen sequenced was peripheral blood. The rearrangement joins TRBV2 to TRBJ2-3; 7 bases fit TRBD2. The CDR3 here is CASTQLAPSTDTQYF. In nucleotides, the CDR3 is TGTGCCAGCACCCAACTAGCGCCGAGCACAGATACGCAGTATTTT.